The entry below gives a single T cell receptor beta chain sequence along with its context. Antigen specificity is unknown. Germline CDR1 is SGHTA and CDR2 is FQGNSA. This CDR3 contains 15 residues. The V end was cut by 5 bases, the J end by 3 bases, with 14 bases between. These data come from a study of T cell responses to AZD1222 COVID-19 vaccine. Overall study results and limits: Close to half of all spike-specific TCRs reportedly target regions of the variants that are unmutated. Of the AZD1222 recipients, only 5 to 7 were seropositive at baseline. A mostly white British donor set with more females was recruited, and clonal diversity was possibly underestimated.

TCRdb's copy holds only in-frame clones and misses some; the assay was immunoSEQ multiplex PCR. Of about 100,000 clones listed, approximately 89% were seen once; the top ten hold roughly 3.2%. Sequencing was performed on peripheral blood, taken on day 0 of MenACWY control vaccination. The rearrangement uses TRBV7-2 and TRBJ1-5; D may be TRBD1 (6 bases). This TCR came from an adult in good health. CDR3 DNA: TGTGCCAGCAGCCCATCCCAGGGGCTCAATCAGCCCCAGCATTTT. Its protein product is CASSPSQGLNQPQHF.